The clone carrying this T cell receptor (beta chain) appeared once. The antigen remains undetermined. The CDR3 is 12 residues long. CDR1 is SQVTM, CDR2 ANQGSEA, per germline. V was trimmed by 7 bases and J by 3 bases, leaving 13 bases between them. High-throughput TCR beta sequencing covered peripheral CD8+ and CD4+ T cells. The authors negatively isolated CD8+ and CD4+ T cells and FACS-enriched TEMRA cells. The data were taken from a study of CD8 T cells in Susac syndrome. Findings of the study overall: The authors acknowledged that the study's TCR sequencing and HLA analysis involved relatively few individuals.

Random hexamers primed reverse transcription of about 0.45 to 1 ug RNA. Across 54 Vbeta and 13 Jbeta, TCR beta CDR3 was amplified with immunoSEQ multiplex PCR. TCRdb reprocessed the immunoSEQ multiplex PCR reads with MiXCR, giving one entry per CDR3 protein. The table records 150,000 to 200,000 distinct CDR3 sequences, roughly 94% of them present only once. This sequence was found in a human donor with multiple sclerosis. Material for sequencing was CD4+ T cells from PBMCs. The rearrangement links TRBV29-1 to TRBJ2-7; maybe TRBD1 (6 bases). The CDR3 nucleotides are TGCAGCGCCCGGACAGATTACTACGAGCAGTACTTC. Translated, it gives CSARTDYYEQYF.